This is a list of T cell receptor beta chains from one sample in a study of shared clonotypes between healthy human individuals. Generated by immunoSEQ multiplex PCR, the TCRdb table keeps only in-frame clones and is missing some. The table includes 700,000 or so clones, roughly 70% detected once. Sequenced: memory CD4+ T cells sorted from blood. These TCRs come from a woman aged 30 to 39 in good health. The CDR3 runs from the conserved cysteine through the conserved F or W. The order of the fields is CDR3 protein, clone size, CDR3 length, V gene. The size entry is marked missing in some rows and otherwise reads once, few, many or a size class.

CATSRDLNQPQHF NA 13 TRBV15
CASSEQTGAFAGYTF NA 15 TRBV5-1
CASRSGQGKTQYF NA 13 TRBV19
CSVEGGGQALEQYF few 14 TRBV29-1
CASSARDRGFDTQYF few 15 TRBV7-9
CASSLDTSEETQYF once 14 TRBV7-9
CSVVGFTHGYTF NA 12 TRBV29-1
CSASDRWGEF NA 10 TRBV20-1
CASRPQTATNEKLFF NA 15 TRBV13
CASSLLSASQNTGELFF NA 17 TRBV5-6
CASSEYASGRETQYF many 15 TRBV10-1
CASSLEPAGASTDTQYF NA 17 TRBV13
CASSPFPRSSASYEQYF NA 17 TRBV7-9
CASSFASGVNEQFF NA 14 TRBV28
CASSTREGGRAFF few 13 TRBV7-8
CASSSPGSGDYYEQYF NA 16 TRBV28